These T cell receptor beta chains were read from a single sample in a study of blood T cell repertoires in COVID-19. Profiled with immunoSEQ multiplex PCR; TCRdb holds only in-frame clones, not every one. Of over 300,000 clones listed, 70% to 90% are singletons. The sample comprised PBMCs or T cells enriched from blood (not recorded which). These receptors came from a woman in her 30s who had recovered from COVID-19. Both conserved end residues are part of each CDR3. Each record gives: J gene, D gene, clone size, V gene, CDR3 DNA, CDR3 protein. A D gene is named only where the DNA matches it firmly. Not all rows give a size; the values are once, few, many and, for expanded clones, a class.

>TRBJ1-4|-|-|TRBV10-3
TGTGCCATCGGTCGGGGGGGATCCGACGAAAAACTGTTTTTT
CAIGRGGSDEKLFF
>TRBJ1-1|TRBD1|few|TRBV5-5
TGTGCCAGCGGACAGGGGGACGGGTACACTGAAGCTTTCTTT
CASGQGDGYTEAFF
>TRBJ2-3|-|-|TRBV5-1
TGCGCCAGCAGCTCTGACTCGGCGCAGTATTTT
CASSSDSAQYF
>TRBJ2-1|TRBD1|-|TRBV29-1
TGCAGCGTTGGTGGGACAGGGGCCCCAGGCCTATACAATGAGCAGTTCTTC
CSVGGTGAPGLYNEQFF
>TRBJ1-1|-|few|TRBV2
TGTGCCAGCAGTGAAGGAGGGGGGAACACTGAAGCTTTCTTT
CASSEGGGNTEAFF
>TRBJ2-3|TRBD2|-|TRBV4-2
TGTGCCAGCAGCCAAGATCACAGGACTAGCGGGGGGACCACAGATACGCAGTATTTT
CASSQDHRTSGGTTDTQYF
>TRBJ1-6|-|-|TRBV30
TGTGCCTGGAGACTTGCGGGGGCAGGGAATAATTCACCCCTCCACTTT
CAWRLAGAGNNSPLHF
>TRBJ1-4|-|-|TRBV4-1
TGCGCCAGCAGCCAAGGCCGCGGACATACTAATGAAAAACTGTTTTTT
CASSQGRGHTNEKLFF
>TRBJ1-3|TRBD1|-|TRBV2
TGTGCCAGCCGTCCGGACAGGGCTGGAAACACCATATATTTT
CASRPDRAGNTIYF
>TRBJ2-7|TRBD1|-|TRBV5-1
TGCGCCAGCACCCGCCCGGGACAGGGGGCGGACGAGCAGTACTTC
CASTRPGQGADEQYF
>TRBJ2-6|TRBD1|-|TRBV7-3
TGTGCCAGCAGCCGGGACAGGGGTTCTGGGGCCAACGTCCTGACTTTC
CASSRDRGSGANVLTF
>TRBJ1-2|TRBD1|-|TRBV5-8
TGTGCCAGCAGCTTTCTACAGGGGGTAGCTAACTATGGCTACACCTTC
CASSFLQGVANYGYTF
>TRBJ1-2|-|-|TRBV29-1
TGCAGCGTTGAGGGACTGGACTATGGCTACACCTTC
CSVEGLDYGYTF
>TRBJ1-2|-|-|TRBV19
TGTGCCAGTAGTCCCAATTCGGGCTATGGCTACACCTTC
CASSPNSGYGYTF
>TRBJ2-2|TRBD2|-|TRBV9
TGTGCCAGCAGCGTCGGGACTAGCGGGGGGAGTCCCGGGGAGCTGTTTTTT
CASSVGTSGGSPGELFF
>TRBJ2-7|-|-|TRBV6-5
TGTGCCAGCAGGGGGGGACAGAGGGGCGGCTACGAGCAGTACTTC
CASRGGQRGGYEQYF
>TRBJ1-2|TRBD1|-|TRBV6-6
TGTGCCAGCAGTGGGACAGGGAATGGCTACACCTTC
CASSGTGNGYTF
>TRBJ1-1|TRBD1|-|TRBV3-1/TRBV3-2
TGTGCCAGCAGCCCCCCAGGACAGGGGAACACTGAAGCTTTCTTT
CASSPPGQGNTEAFF
>TRBJ1-2|-|-|TRBV6-4
TGTGCCAGCAGTGACCCTGGGACTGGGGTTGGAGGCTACACCTTC
CASSDPGTGVGGYTF
>TRBJ1-2|TRBD1|-|TRBV3-1/TRBV3-2
TGTGCCAGCAGCCGACGGACAGGTCCTTCTCTTGGCTACACCTTC
CASSRRTGPSLGYTF
>TRBJ1-1|-|-|TRBV5-1
TGCGCCAGCAGGTCAGGGGTCAACCGTCGGAACACTGAAGCTTTCTTT
CASRSGVNRRNTEAFF
>TRBJ1-1|TRBD1|-|TRBV6-2/TRBV6-3
TGTGCCAGCAGTTACCCGACAGGGGGTGGAGTATGGAACACTGAAGCTTTCTTT
CASSYPTGGGVWNTEAFF
>TRBJ1-2|-|-|TRBV5-8
TGTGCCAGCGGAGACTATGGCTACACCTTC
CASGDYGYTF
>TRBJ2-2|TRBD2|-|TRBV7-2
TGTGCCAGCAGCTTACTTGCGGGGGGAGGCGGGGAGCTGTTTTTT
CASSLLAGGGGELFF
>TRBJ1-5|TRBD1|-|TRBV19
TGTGCCAGTAGTATGAAGGACAGGGGGCACCCCCCGGCCCAGCATTTT
CASSMKDRGHPPAQHF
>TRBJ1-1|TRBD1|-|TRBV14
TGTGCCAGCAGATCCCAGCCGGGACAGGGGAACACTGAAGCTTTCTTT
CASRSQPGQGNTEAFF
>TRBJ2-3|-|-|TRBV7-2
TGTGCCAGCAGCCCCTTGACGGGGGGCTACACAGATACGCAGTATTTT
CASSPLTGGYTDTQYF
>TRBJ1-6|-|-|TRBV5-4
TGTGCCAGCAGCTTCCCCGCAGGGGAGGGTTCACCCCTCCACTTT
CASSFPAGEGSPLHF